The sequence of this T cell receptor (beta chain) was determined in a study of T cell responses to AZD1222 COVID-19 vaccine. Notes on the study in general: Among vaccine-associated CD4 TCRs, coverage spanned spike, with dominance at 160-218 and 743-854. Repertoires were sampled only after the peak T cell response.

Trimming took off 4 bases at V and 5 bases at J, with 14 bases between the two ends. This CDR3 contains 14 residues. Germline lookup yields CDR1 SEHNR and CDR2 FQNEAQ (reference sequence). The repertoire was sequenced with immunoSEQ multiplex PCR; TCRdb's copy has only in-frame clones and lacks some. The profile covers 170,000 or so clones, with about nine tenths appearing a single time and approximately 1.5% taken by the ten largest. As regards this clone: Its antigen is not known.

The rearrangement uses TRBV7-9 and TRBJ1-1; no firm D call. Specimen: peripheral blood, collected on day 0 of AZD1222 vaccination. This receptor was obtained from an adult in good health. The DNA for the CDR3 is TGTGCCAGCAGCTCTTGGTCAGGATGGACTGAAGCTTTCTTT. Residues: CASSSWSGWTEAFF.